This TCR beta chain is drawn from a study of molecular identifiers for immune sequencing clone quantification. Regarding the study as a whole: Even with about a million naive cells present, spiked Jurkat TCR RNA from one cell was reportedly detectable.

The CDR3 covers 13 residues. Trimming removed 1 base at V and 7 bases at J, with 11 bases between. Germline V CDR1 and CDR2: SEHNR, FQNEAQ (reference sequence). TCRdb redid the calling of the PCR reads with MiXCR, one entry per CDR3 protein. The table lists about 640,000 distinct CDR3 sequences, 20% of them singletons, with 0.85% to 0.9% in the top ten. Source material for naive CD8 libraries was about 19,000 to 1,100,000 sorted cells, with 10%, 30% or 50% RNA. Sorted naive CD8 T cells were those defined as CD8+CD4-CCR7+CD45RA+. This clonotype was detected many times. Its antigen is not identified. The chain couples TRBV7-9 to TRBJ2-7, with D possibly matching TRBD2 (5 bases). The specimen sequenced was naive CD8+ T cells from blood, with Jurkat cell RNA spiked in. Subset: FACS-sorted CD8+CD4-CCR7+CD45RA+ naive T cells. The TCR originated in a human donor in good health. Some libraries in this study had Jurkat cell RNA spiked in. This chain's CDR3 is CASSLGVRGEQYF. The DNA of the CDR3 is TGTGCCAGCAGCTTAGGGGTTCGGGGAGAGCAGTACTTC.